This TCR beta chain is drawn from a study of control samples from healthy donors and cancer patients. Germline CDR1 SNHLY, CDR2 FYNNEI. After removal of 5 bases from V and 7 bases from J, the junction contained 11 bases not matched to a gene. The CDR3 length is 15 residues. Produced via immunoSEQ multiplex PCR; TCRdb's table is partial and in-frame only. In the table there are about 180,000 clones, around 87% of which are singletons. Input material: blood. The gene calls are TRBV2 and TRBJ1-1; TRBD1 matches at 9 bases. The TCR sequence derives from a woman aged 45 to 65 in good health. The CDR3 DNA sequence: TGTGCCAGCAGTCCACAGACAGGGGGAACAGGTGAAGCTTTCTTT. Translating gives CASSPQTGGTGEAFF. The whole variable domain, remainder taken from reference TRBV2 and TRBJ1-1, is EPEVTQTPSHQVTQMGQEVILRCVPISNHLYFYWYRQILGQKVEFLVSFYNNEISEKSEIFDDQFSVERPDGSNFTLKIRSTKLEDSAMYFCASSPQTGGTGEAFFGQGTRLTVV.